A selection of T cell receptor beta chains follows, all from one sample in a study of cytomegalovirus exposure and HLA in healthy donors. Using immunoSEQ multiplex PCR, the repertoire was profiled, and TCRdb retains in-frame clones only, with some absent. The data show about 210,000 clones, with 75% to 80% seen just once and about 2% held by the top ten. The sequenced material came from PBMCs. All receptors derive from a male donor in good health and CMV-seronegative. CDR3s include the opening cysteine and the closing phenylalanine or tryptophan. D genes are given only for firm matches.

D,V,J,CDR3
.,TRBV7-6,TRBJ2-6,CASSLAGGRGANVLTF
.,TRBV11-2,TRBJ2-7,CASSLGRDFSYEQYF
.,TRBV7-2,TRBJ1-2,CASSLHAGVGGYTF
TRBD2,TRBV7-3,TRBJ2-3,CASSLLAGGTDTQYF
TRBD1,TRBV9,TRBJ1-1,CASSVDRGSIDEAFF
TRBD1,TRBV28,TRBJ2-7,CASSTHPATGLYEQYF
TRBD2,TRBV4-3,TRBJ2-1,CASSHATSGFYNEQFF
.,TRBV6-5,TRBJ2-1,CASSYSQNEQFF
TRBD1,TRBV11-2,TRBJ1-2,CASSRTTGDEEGYTF
TRBD1,TRBV7-9,TRBJ1-5,CASSLTTGQGNQPQHF
.,TRBV5-1,TRBJ1-2,CASSPQGNYGYTF
TRBD2,TRBV19,TRBJ2-1,CASSIAGGNNEQFF
TRBD1,TRBV2,TRBJ1-1,CASSEGQGWTEAFF
.,TRBV7-3,TRBJ1-4,CASSLRNWDGAGGLFF
TRBD1,TRBV6-6,TRBJ1-1,CASSLPGTGRPEAFF
.,TRBV7-8,TRBJ2-7,CASSYVDRNYEQYF